One and the same sample provided the 18 T cell receptor beta chains below, sequenced in a study of cytomegalovirus exposure and HLA in healthy donors. The PCR employed 60 Vbeta primers together with 13 Jbeta primers. TCRdb's table, derived via immunoSEQ multiplex PCR, lists solely in-frame clones and lacks some. The sample carries about 160,000 clones, approximately 70% recorded once. Sequenced sample: PBMCs. The source is a man aged 35 to 55 in good health and CMV-seropositive.

The chain has TRBV4-1 and TRBJ2-4, with a possible D match to TRBD2 (6 bases). Germline V lookup: CDR1 MGHRA, CDR2 YSYEKL. The CDR3 is 15 residues long. Trimming stripped 2 bases from V and 4 bases from J, with 12 bases between. The CDR3 is CASSQPWGGKNIQYF. CDR3 nucleotide sequence: TGCGCCAGCAGCCAACCCTGGGGAGGAAAAAACATTCAGTACTTC.

The chain joins TRBV9 to TRBJ1-1; D gene unclear. The V gene lost 0 bases and the J gene lost 1 base, with 10 bases spanning the gap. This CDR3 comprises 15 residues. The germline V gene has CDR1 SGDLS and CDR2 YYNGEE. The CDR3 DNA follows: TGTGCCAGCAGCGTAGGGTCAGATAAGAACACTGAAGCTTTCTTT. As protein: CASSVGSDKNTEAFF.

The genes are TRBV6-5 and TRBJ2-1, with TRBD1 identical over 11 bases. V lost 6 bases to trimming and J lost 6 bases; unmatched junction nucleotides: 7. The germline gives CDR1 MNHEY, CDR2 SVGAGI. The length of the CDR3 is 15 residues. In DNA, the CDR3 is TGTGCCAGCAGAGCCGGGACAGGGGGTGGCAATGAGCAGTTCTTC. Translated, it gives CASRAGTGGGNEQFF.

The rearrangement uses TRBV4-3 and TRBJ1-2, with TRBD1 matching 9 bases. This CDR3 has 16 residues. V lost 4 bases and J lost 0; bases outside the gene matches: 6. From germline, CDR1 is LGHNA and CDR2 YSLEER. The CDR3 region has the DNA TGCGCCAGCAGCCGCACACAGGGGGCTGCTAACTATGGCTACACCTTC. Translated: CASSRTQGAANYGYTF.

The chain carries TRBV18 and TRBJ1-5; tentative D call: TRBD1 (6 bases). Trimming left V 0 bases short and J 9 bases short, with 12 bases between. Per the germline V gene, CDR1 is KGHSH and CDR2 is LQKENI. This CDR3 has 14 residues. The CDR3 here is CASSPPGAWWPQHF. For the CDR3, the DNA is TGTGCCAGCTCACCACCGGGGGCTTGGTGGCCCCAGCATTTT.

This chain connects TRBV5-1 to TRBJ1-2; 7 bases map to TRBD1. The CDR3 contains 15 residues. Trimming removed 0 bases from V and 2 bases from J; junction bases left unmatched: 4. Germline CDR1 reads SGHRS; CDR2 reads YFSETQ. The CDR3 nucleotides are TGCGCCAGCAGCTTGGCCCCGGACAGGAACTATGGCTACACCTTC. It encodes CASSLAPDRNYGYTF.

V gene TRBV19 combines with J gene TRBJ2-5; no firm D call. V lost 5 bases, J lost 4 bases, and 8 bases lay in between. Germline CDR1 reads LNHDA; CDR2 reads SQIVND (reference sequence). The CDR3 spans 12 residues. The CDR3: CASSGRSETQYF. The CDR3 region has the DNA TGTGCCAGTAGTGGTCGGTCAGAGACCCAGTACTTC.

This chain uses TRBV6-5 with TRBJ1-1; 7 bases agree with TRBD1. The CDR3 spans 14 residues. V shed 6 bases and J 4 bases; nucleotides not matched to a gene: 8. Germline CDR1 MNHEY, CDR2 SVGAGI. The CDR3 nucleotides read TGTGCCAGCAGCCTAACAGGGGTTGGCACTGAAGCTTTCTTT. Translating gives CASSLTGVGTEAFF.

As concerns this clone: At one end the junction does not follow the germline gene, possibly because of a read error. The CDR3 region has the DNA TGTTCCAGCAGAGAGGGTGGTATCGGGAATTCACCCCTCCACTTT. This sequence encodes CSSREGGIGNSPLHF. This chain joins TRBV7-9 and TRBJ1-6; D ambiguous. Germline V gene data show CDR1 as SEHNR and CDR2 as FQNEAQ (reference sequence). The CDR3 is 15 residues long. Supplemented by reference TRBV7-9 and TRBJ1-6, the full variable domain reads DTGVSQNPRHKITKRGQNVTFRCDPISEHNRLYWYRQTLGQGPEFLTYFQNEAQLEKSRLLSDRFSAERPKGSFSTLEIQRTEQGDSAMYLCSSREGGIGNSPLHFGNGTRLTVT.

The rearrangement joins TRBV15 to TRBJ2-5; the match to TRBD1 covers 7 bases. CDR3 length equals 16 residues. Losses at the gene ends were 3 bases for V and 4 bases for J; bases not matched to a gene: 11. The V gene's germline CDR1 is LNHNV and CDR2 YYDKDF (reference sequence). The CDR3 reads CATSSTRGQLVETQYF. In DNA, the CDR3 is TGTGCCACCAGCAGTACCCGGGGACAGCTCGTAGAGACCCAGTACTTC.

This clone was seen more than once but under ten times. The same CDR3 arises from other DNA sequences in this sample as well. This rearrangement joins TRBV6-4 to TRBJ2-6; weak D call: TRBD1 (6 bases). The ends were cut back, 0 bases at V and 0 bases at J, with 6 bases in the middle. Germline assignment: CDR1 MRHNA and CDR2 SNTAGT. CDR3 length equals 16 residues. The CDR3 sequence: CASSDSGGSGANVLTF. For the CDR3, the DNA is TGTGCCAGCAGTGACTCAGGGGGCTCTGGGGCCAACGTCCTGACTTTC.

The chain joins TRBV29-1 to TRBJ1-1, with 8 bases matching TRBD1. The germline gives CDR1 SQVTM, CDR2 ANQGSEA. Losses at the gene ends were 7 bases for V and 0 bases for J; bases not matched to a gene: 7. This CDR3 is 14 amino acids long. The CDR3 DNA is TGCAGCGCCCTGACAGGGGTGATGAACACTGAAGCTTTCTTT. It yields the protein CSALTGVMNTEAFF.

This rearrangement joins TRBV6-1 to TRBJ2-5; 7 positions match TRBD1. Germline V gene sequence: CDR1 MNHNS, CDR2 SASEGT. The length of the CDR3 is 14 residues. J gave up 2 bases and V 6 bases, and 6 bases lay outside the gene matches. The DNA of the CDR3 is TGTGCCAGCAGCATACCGGGACAGCAAGAGACCCAGTACTTC. Its translation is CASSIPGQQETQYF.

This clone was counted between two and nine times. The chain combines TRBV30 with TRBJ1-5; TRBD1 is a possible D gene (6 bases). The CDR3 totals 14 residues. The germline gives CDR1 GTSNPN, CDR2 SVGIG (reference sequence). V was shortened by 5 bases and J by 5 bases, with 16 bases between the two germline ends. CDR3 nucleotides: TGTGCCTGGGCCCACCCCGGGGGGCATCAGCCCCAGCATTTT. Translation gives CAWAHPGGHQPQHF.

This clone occurred a few times. The rearrangement uses TRBV29-1 and TRBJ2-7; possible D gene TRBD1, 6 bases. The V gene's germline CDR1 is SQVTM and CDR2 ANQGSEA. This CDR3 has 14 residues. V was trimmed by 5 bases and J by 2 bases, leaving 16 bases between them. The CDR3, as DNA: TGCAGCGTTTTGGACAGTGCGGTGGCCTACGAGCAGTACTTC. It translates to CSVLDSAVAYEQYF.

The chain is built from TRBV19 and TRBJ1-5, with D possibly matching TRBD1 (5 bases). Germline lookup yields CDR1 LNHDA and CDR2 SQIVND (reference sequence). The V and J ends lost 3 bases and 5 bases respectively, with 11 bases between them. The CDR3 loop spans 14 amino acids. In nucleotides, the CDR3 is TGTGCCAGTAGTATTCGGGGAGGGGATCAGCCCCAGCATTTT. It translates to CASSIRGGDQPQHF.

V usage is TRBV7-9 and J usage is TRBJ1-3; TRBD1 matches at 8 bases. Germline V gene data show CDR1 as SEHNR and CDR2 as FQNEAQ (reference sequence). The J segment lost 0 bases and the V segment lost 1 base, leaving 8 bases of the junction unmatched. The CDR3 extends over 18 amino acids. DNA for the CDR3: TGTGCCAGCAGCTTAGGGGGACAGGTTCGAGCCTCTGGAAACACCATATATTTT. Translated: CASSLGGQVRASGNTIYF. The full variable domain, completed using reference TRBV7-9 and TRBJ1-3, is DTGVSQNPRHKITKRGQNVTFRCDPISEHNRLYWYRQTLGQGPEFLTYFQNEAQLEKSRLLSDRFSAERPKGSFSTLEIQRTEQGDSAMYLCASSLGGQVRASGNTIYFGEGSWLTVV.

This chain connects TRBV6-5 to TRBJ2-3; 9 bases fit TRBD2. Looked up from germline, CDR1 is MNHEY and CDR2 is SVGAGI. CDR3 size: 15 residues. J gave up 2 bases and V 6 bases, and 6 bases lay outside the gene matches. The CDR3 here is CASRPPGLATDTQYF. The CDR3 DNA reads as TGTGCCAGCAGACCACCGGGACTAGCCACAGATACGCAGTATTTT.